The 18 T cell receptor beta chains below were found in one sample sequenced in a study of shared clonotypes between healthy human individuals. The repertoire was sequenced with immunoSEQ multiplex PCR; TCRdb's copy has only in-frame clones and lacks some. The repertoire holds approximately 980,000 clones, with approximately 80% as singletons. Sequencing was carried out using memory CD4+ T cells sorted from blood. Indicated subset: CD45RA-negative fraction. Source of these receptors: a man younger than 30 in good health.

This clone was picked up a small number of times. V and J are TRBV19 and TRBJ1-5; maybe TRBD1 (5 bases). The CDR3 spans 17 residues. V was shortened by 5 bases and J by 0 bases, with 17 bases between the two germline ends. Germline CDR1 and CDR2: LNHDA and SQIVND (reference sequence). The CDR3 region is CASSRLDSPYSNQPQHF. CDR3 bases: TGTGCCAGTAGTCGCCTCGACAGCCCTTATAGCAATCAGCCCCAGCATTTT.

This clone was detected many times. The rearrangement joins TRBV10-3 to TRBJ1-1; TRBD1 aligns across 12 bases. V was clipped by 6 bases and J by 6 bases; unmatched bases: 8. Per germline, CDR1 ENHRY and CDR2 SYGVKD. The CDR3 consists of 15 residues. CDR3 in amino acids: CAIRGQGAPVAEAFF. The CDR3, as DNA: TGTGCCATCAGGGGACAGGGGGCCCCGGTGGCTGAAGCTTTCTTT.

The genes are TRBV5-8 and TRBJ2-3, with D perhaps TRBD1 (8 bases). The CDR3 has 14 amino acids. Trimming cost V 0 bases and J 9 bases, with 14 bases left between them. CDR1 and CDR2 from the germline V gene are SGHTS and YDEGEE. The CDR3 region is CASSLDRGGGTQYF. The CDR3 bases are TGTGCCAGCAGCTTGGACAGGGGGGGAGGAACGCAGTATTTT.

This clone was recorded once. The V gene is TRBV5-3, the J gene TRBJ2-1; D could derive from TRBD1 or TRBD2 (5 bases each). Being an ORF, TRBV5-3 has a function that is uncertain. This CDR3 has 18 amino acids. V was clipped by 2 bases and J by 0 bases, with 18 bases between them. The CDR3 loop reads CARSLVGTRIHSYNEQFF. CDR3 in DNA: TGTGCCAGAAGCTTAGTCGGGACCAGGATCCACTCCTACAATGAGCAGTTCTTC.

This chain connects TRBV7-2 to TRBJ2-7; D perhaps matches TRBD2 (5 bases). This CDR3 region has 12 residues. The germline V gene encodes CDR1 SGHTA and CDR2 FQGNSA. The V and J ends lost 5 bases and 6 bases respectively, with 11 bases between them. CDR3 sequence: CASSVTSLEQYF. The CDR3, as DNA: TGTGCCAGCAGCGTCACTAGTCTCGAGCAGTACTTC.

On this clone itself: Other DNA sequences in this sample translate to the same CDR3. The CDR3 protein is CASSGQGRNYGYTF. In DNA, the CDR3 is TGTGCCAGCAGTGGACAGGGACGGAACTATGGCTACACCTTC. The chain uses TRBV28 and TRBJ1-2; 8 bases line up with TRBD1. Germline lookup yields CDR1 MDHEN and CDR2 SYDVKM. Germline trimming cut 5 bases from V and 2 bases from J; bases unmatched to any gene: 4. The CDR3 runs to 14 residues.

The chain employs TRBV6-5 and TRBJ1-3; D remains ambiguous. The CDR3 contains 14 residues. The ends were cut back, 10 bases at V and 0 bases at J, with 13 bases in the middle. Germline CDR1 is MNHEY and CDR2 is SVGAGI. CDR3 sequence reads: CATKRPTSGNTIYF. The CDR3 region has the DNA TGTGCCACCAAGAGGCCGACCTCTGGAAACACCATATATTTT.

The chain carries TRBV19 and TRBJ1-2; unclear D gene. V lost 7 bases, J lost 3 bases, and 12 bases lay in between. CDR3 length equals 13 residues. Germline V gene sequence: CDR1 LNHDA, CDR2 SQIVND (reference sequence). CDR3 coding DNA: TGTGCCAGTAAAGACGGAAGCTACTATGGCTACACCTTC. Amino acids: CASKDGSYYGYTF. Based on the CDR3 plus reference TRBV19 and TRBJ1-2, the full variable domain is DGGITQSPKYLFRKEGQNVTLSCEQNLNHDAMYWYRQDPGQGLRLIYYSQIVNDFQKGDIAEGYSVSREKKESFPLTVTSAQKNPTAFYLCASKDGSYYGYTFGSGTRLTVV.

The gene calls are TRBV2 and TRBJ2-5; D gene uncertain. CDR1 SNHLY and CDR2 FYNNEI come from the germline V gene. The CDR3 totals 11 residues. Trimming took off 7 bases at V and 4 bases at J, with 7 bases between the two ends. DNA of the CDR3: TGTGCCAGCACGGAAAGAGAGACCCAGTACTTC. Its translation: CASTERETQYF.

The chain joins TRBV19 to TRBJ2-7; the match to TRBD1 covers 10 bases. Germline trimming cut 6 bases from V and 7 bases from J; bases unmatched to any gene: 9. Germline V gene data show CDR1 as LNHDA and CDR2 as SQIVND (reference sequence). The CDR3 consists of 14 residues. CDR3 in amino acids: CASSPGTGVKEQYF. In DNA, the CDR3 is TGTGCCAGTAGCCCCGGGACAGGGGTTAAAGAGCAGTACTTC.

This clone has just a few counts. This chain connects TRBV9 to TRBJ2-3, with 10 bases fitting TRBD2. CDR1 is SGDLS and CDR2 is YYNGEE in the germline V gene. V was clipped by 0 bases and J by 0 bases; unmatched bases: 13. The CDR3 loop spans 20 amino acids. CDR3 coding DNA: TGTGCCAGCAGCGTAGCTAGCGGGGGATCGCTAGGACAAAGCACAGATACGCAGTATTTT. As protein: CASSVASGGSLGQSTDTQYF.

The chain has TRBV7-2 and TRBJ1-2, with a tentative D call TRBD1 (6 bases). The CDR3 loop spans 12 amino acids. CDR1 and CDR2 from the germline V gene are SGHTA and FQGNSA. V lost 6 bases and J lost 4, with 9 bases in between. The CDR3 here is CASRQQGYGYTF. In nucleotides, the CDR3 is TGTGCCAGCAGGCAACAGGGCTATGGCTACACCTTC.

The DNA of the CDR3 is TGTGCCAGCAGCTTGGCGGCAGGGGAGACGTACGAGCAGTACTTC. The encoded protein is CASSLAAGETYEQYF. This chain joins TRBV5-8 and TRBJ2-7; D perhaps matches TRBD1 (6 bases). CDR3 size: 15 residues. V lost 0 bases and J 4 bases, leaving 14 bases between the germline ends. Germline CDR1 is SGHTS and CDR2 is YDEGEE.

The genes are TRBV11-2 and TRBJ1-6; 7 nucleotides agree with TRBD1. This CDR3 spans 16 amino acids. Per germline, CDR1 SGHAT and CDR2 FQNNGV. V lost 4 bases to trimming and J lost 1 base; unmatched junction nucleotides: 4. The CDR3 DNA is TGTGCCAGCAGCTCCAGGGGGGAGTCCTATAATTCACCCCTCCACTTT. Translated: CASSSRGESYNSPLHF.

This chain connects TRBV19 to TRBJ2-7; TRBD2 matches at 8 bases. CDR1 is LNHDA and CDR2 is SQIVND in the germline V gene (reference sequence). The CDR3 spans 16 residues. V lost 1 base to trimming and J lost 3 bases; unmatched junction nucleotides: 8. CDR3 amino acids: CASSIAGTSGNYEQYF. CDR3 bases: TGTGCCAGTAGTATAGCGGGAACTAGCGGAAACTACGAGCAGTACTTC. Using reference TRBV19 and TRBJ2-7 for the parts outside the CDR3, the full variable domain is DGGITQSPKYLFRKEGQNVTLSCEQNLNHDAMYWYRQDPGQGLRLIYYSQIVNDFQKGDIAEGYSVSREKKESFPLTVTSAQKNPTAFYLCASSIAGTSGNYEQYFGPGTRLTVT.

This chain uses TRBV7-6 with TRBJ1-6; TRBD1 agrees at 9 bases. Germline V CDR1 and CDR2: SGHVS, FNYEAQ. J lost 9 bases, V lost 5 bases, and 8 bases had no gene match. The CDR3 has 15 residues. The CDR3 nucleotides are TGTGCCAGCAGCCCTCGGACAGGGGAAGGTTCACCCCTCCACTTT. Its translation: CASSPRTGEGSPLHF.

At least ten counts were recorded for this clone. CDR3 in amino acids: CASSTLSGGGTQYF. Here the CDR3 DNA reads TGTGCCAGCAGCACGTTATCAGGGGGCGGTACGCAGTATTTT. The V gene is TRBV14, the J gene TRBJ2-3; 8 positions agree with TRBD1. Germline assignment: CDR1 SGHDN and CDR2 FVKESK. V shed 5 bases and J 8 bases; nucleotides not matched to a gene: 9. This CDR3 comprises 14 residues.

About this clone: Other DNA sequences in this sample translate to the same CDR3. J is TRBJ2-3 and V is TRBV7-2, with D maybe TRBD1 (6 bases). Germline-derived CDR1 and CDR2 are SGHTA and FQGNSA. V was trimmed by 6 bases and J by 0 bases, leaving 7 bases between them. This CDR3 is 13 amino acids long. The CDR3 here is CASRRGSTDTQYF. The DNA of the CDR3 is TGTGCCAGCAGAAGGGGGAGCACAGATACGCAGTATTTT. Drawing the rest from reference TRBV7-2 and TRBJ2-3, the complete variable domain is GAGVSQSPSNKVTEKGKDVELRCDPISGHTALYWYRQSLGQGLEFLIYFQGNSAPDKSGLPSDRFSAERTGGSVSTLTIQRTQQEDSAVYLCASRRGSTDTQYFGPGTRLTVL.